These T cell receptor beta chains were read from a single sample in a study of graft-versus-host responses after intestinal transplantation. Only in-frame clones appear in the TCRdb table, and some are missing; sequencing was by immunoSEQ multiplex PCR. This table holds about 120,000 clones, approximately 95% found once. What these receptors recognize is not known. Sequencing used unstimulated CD8+ T cells sorted from spleen or lymph node cells, obtained before intestinal transplant. The receptor set was obtained from a human donor who received an intestinal transplant. Both conserved end residues are part of each CDR3. Fields, in order: V gene, J gene, CDR3 protein.

TRBV4-1	TRBJ2-7	CASSQEFAYQGEQYF
TRBV7-9	TRBJ1-5	CASSQDRRENQPQHF
TRBV13	TRBJ2-5	CASSERTSGTEETQYF
TRBV29-1	TRBJ2-2	CSVDGAGVGTGELFF
TRBV4-1	TRBJ2-7	CASSRRGRGEDEQYF
TRBV28	TRBJ1-5	CASTRRDYSNQPQHF
TRBV15	TRBJ1-2	CATSRAGTPYYGYTF
TRBV7-7	TRBJ1-2	CASKIPARSRDRPLHGYTF
TRBV7-9	TRBJ2-5	CASSSSGGGRHQETQYF
TRBV19	TRBJ2-3	CASSIVILDTQYF
TRBV6-5	TRBJ1-1	CASSELGRVTEAFF
TRBV7-2	TRBJ2-7	CASSPSRGYEQYF
TRBV28	TRBJ2-7	CASSQLSPMSGAYEQYF
TRBV27	TRBJ2-7	CASSLTRGLDEQYF
TRBV28	TRBJ1-2	CASSLGQGGYGYTF
TRBV2	TRBJ2-1	CASSLGNEQFF
TRBV4-2	TRBJ1-4	CASSQKGATNEKLFF
TRBV6-8	TRBJ2-7	CASKYRGPREQYF
TRBV5-4	TRBJ1-6	CASSPDRSNSPLHF
TRBV2	TRBJ2-7	CASSDTGTARYLQSYEQYF
TRBV5-1	TRBJ2-7	CASSWDSTYEQYF
TRBV18	TRBJ2-1	CASSPSRGTGYYNEQFF
TRBV6-1	TRBJ1-5	CASQQGWSNQPQHF
TRBV9	TRBJ2-3	CASSVDGVGTDTQYF
TRBV28	TRBJ2-5	CASSGPGQGFRETQYF
TRBV29-1	TRBJ1-5	CSVSDYPFRDPNQPQHF
TRBV9	TRBJ2-3	CASSVAGTDTQYF
TRBV5-4	TRBJ2-1	CASSLGDRVNEQFF